The clone carrying this T cell receptor (beta chain) was seen a single time. The table came from immunoSEQ multiplex PCR; TCRdb's copy has only in-frame clones and leaves some out. This sample has about 340,000 clones, with 93% found just once. This sample is drawn from a study of brain T cells in children with intractable seizures. CDR3 length equals 14 residues. CDR1 and CDR2 from the germline V gene are SGHVS and FNYEAQ. Trimming took 5 bases from V and 2 from J, leaving 13 bases between them. Time point of the sample: blood from clinic visit 5 months post-surgery; TSC patient then seizure free. Surgery cases with the highest brain T cell transcript signatures were chosen for sequencing. Before surgery, patients took at least one anti-epileptic drug.

This TCR was recovered from a boy in the first two years of life with tuberous sclerosis and intractable seizures. The input for sequencing was peripheral blood, taken more than 4 months after surgery. V usage is TRBV7-6 and J usage is TRBJ2-7; D is uncertain. In nucleotides, the CDR3 is TGTGCCAGCAGCCCCCACGGCCCTACCTACGAGCAGTACTTC. Amino acids: CASSPHGPTYEQYF.